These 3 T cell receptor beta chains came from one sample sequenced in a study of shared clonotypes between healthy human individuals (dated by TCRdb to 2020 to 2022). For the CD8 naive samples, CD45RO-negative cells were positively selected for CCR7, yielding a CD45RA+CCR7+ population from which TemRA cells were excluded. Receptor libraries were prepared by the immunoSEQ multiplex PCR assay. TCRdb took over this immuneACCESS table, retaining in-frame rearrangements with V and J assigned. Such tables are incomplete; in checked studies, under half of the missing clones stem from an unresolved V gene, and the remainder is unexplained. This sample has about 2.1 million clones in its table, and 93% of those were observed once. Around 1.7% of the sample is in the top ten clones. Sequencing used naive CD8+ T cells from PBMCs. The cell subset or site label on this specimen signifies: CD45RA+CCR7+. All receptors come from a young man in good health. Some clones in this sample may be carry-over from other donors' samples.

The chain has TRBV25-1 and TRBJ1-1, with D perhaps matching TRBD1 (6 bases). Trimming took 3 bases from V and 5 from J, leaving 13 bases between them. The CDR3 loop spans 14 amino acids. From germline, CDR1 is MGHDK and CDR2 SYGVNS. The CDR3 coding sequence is TGTGCCAGCAGTGAGTCTGGGGGGGCAACTGAAGCTTTCTTT. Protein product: CASSESGGATEAFF.

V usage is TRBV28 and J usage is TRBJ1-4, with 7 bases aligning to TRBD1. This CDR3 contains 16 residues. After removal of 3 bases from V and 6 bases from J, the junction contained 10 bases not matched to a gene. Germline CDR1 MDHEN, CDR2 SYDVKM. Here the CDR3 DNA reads TGTGCCAGCAGTTTCGGCCAGGGGGTGTCCTATGAAAAACTGTTTTTT. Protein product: CASSFGQGVSYEKLFF.

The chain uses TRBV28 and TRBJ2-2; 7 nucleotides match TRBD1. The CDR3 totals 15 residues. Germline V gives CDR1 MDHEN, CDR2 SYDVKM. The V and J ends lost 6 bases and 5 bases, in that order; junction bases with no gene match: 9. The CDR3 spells CASSTDRRGTGELFF. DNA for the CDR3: TGTGCCAGCAGCACGGACAGGAGAGGAACCGGGGAGCTGTTTTTT.